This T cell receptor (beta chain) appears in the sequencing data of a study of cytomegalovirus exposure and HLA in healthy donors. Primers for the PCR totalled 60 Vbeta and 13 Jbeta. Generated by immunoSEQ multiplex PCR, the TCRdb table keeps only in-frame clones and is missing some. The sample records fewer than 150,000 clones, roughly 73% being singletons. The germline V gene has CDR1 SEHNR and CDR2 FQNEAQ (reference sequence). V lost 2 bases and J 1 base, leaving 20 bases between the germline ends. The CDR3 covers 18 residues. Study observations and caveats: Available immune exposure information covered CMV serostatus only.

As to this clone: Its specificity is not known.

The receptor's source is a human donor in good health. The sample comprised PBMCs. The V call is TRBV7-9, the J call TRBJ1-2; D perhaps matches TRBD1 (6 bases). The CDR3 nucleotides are TGTGCCAGCAGCTTAACCTCGACAGGACTAGGGAGTAACTATGGCTACACCTTC. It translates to CASSLTSTGLGSNYGYTF. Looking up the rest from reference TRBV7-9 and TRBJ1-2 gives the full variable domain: DTGVSQNPRHKITKRGQNVTFRCDPISEHNRLYWYRQTLGQGPEFLTYFQNEAQLEKSRLLSDRFSAERPKGSFSTLEIQRTEQGDSAMYLCASSLTSTGLGSNYGYTFGSGTRLTVV.